This T cell receptor beta chain is from a study of shared clonotypes between healthy human individuals. Libraries were prepared by immunoSEQ multiplex PCR; TCRdb keeps only in-frame clonotypes and omits some of them. The sample lists 560,000 or so clones, 90% to 97% occurring once. Naive CD8 cells were CD45RO-negative, positively selected for CCR7, excluding terminally differentiated effector memory CD45RA+ cells. CDR1 is SQVTM and CDR2 is ANQGSEA in the germline V gene. Deletions cut 8 bases from V and 1 base from J, with 12 bases between. The CDR3 extends over 14 amino acids. The receptor's source is a woman between 25 and 40 years old in good health. V usage is TRBV29-1 and J usage is TRBJ2-6, with D possibly matching TRBD2 (6 bases). The sequenced material came from naive CD8+ T cells sorted from blood. This chain's CDR3 is CSRGKGSGANVLTF. In DNA form, the CDR3 reads TGCAGCCGGGGGAAAGGGTCTGGGGCCAACGTCCTGACTTTC.